The sequence of this T cell receptor beta chain was determined in a study of regulatory T cells in long-lasting Graves disease. CDR1 is SGHRS and CDR2 is YFSETQ in the germline V gene. This CDR3 spans 14 amino acids. CDR3 regions were amplified by Arm-PCR using iRepertoire HTBI primers to build TCR beta libraries. TCRdb analysed the multiplex PCR reads with MiXCR anew, one entry per CDR3 protein. The sample lists 400,000 to 500,000 distinct CDR3 sequences, 12% to 15% seen once, with approximately 19% in the top ten. Remarks on this clonotype: Its antigen is still unknown. Since a much larger clone is just one base distant, this may be a read error.

Sample time point: newly diagnosed GD, antithyroid drugs for less than 3 months. PBMCs provided the RNA from which the TCR library was made. Whole-study results and caveats: Patients with persistent disease showed a bias toward TRBV28, TRBJ1-2 and TRBJ2-5.

These data were also reused for a study on T cells in Graves' hyperthyroidism and ophthalmopathy. That report adds: Absence of ophthalmopathy progression within 18 months defined stable Graves' hyperthyroidism. The HTBI primer set served for first-round RT-PCR of the TCR CDR3. Researchers report that a 13 V-J model separated ophthalmopathy from stable hyperthyroidism.

Source: peripheral blood mononuclear cells (PBMCs), taken at new diagnosis, from a patient treated with antithyroid drugs. This chain links TRBV5-1 with TRBJ2-5; 7 bases are shared with TRBD1. The sequence derives from a woman in her forties or fifties with Graves disease. CDR3 in amino acids: CASSTWTGQETQCF. The CDR3 region has the DNA TGCGCCAGCAGCACCTGGACAGGCCAAGAGACCCAGTGCTTC.